What follows are 30 T cell receptor beta chains derived from one specimen sequenced in a study of identifying expanded T cells in peripheral blood. Repertoires were generated with immunoSEQ multiplex PCR, while TCRdb's copy carries only in-frame clones and drops some. This table has tens of thousands of clones, over 80% appearing once. The source material was blood. The receptors shown here come from a person aged 18 to 70 in good health.

The sample holds one count of this clone. This chain links TRBV7-2 with TRBJ1-1, with no clear D. CDR3 length: 15 residues. Deletions cut 1 base from V and 3 bases from J, with 12 bases between. Germline lookup yields CDR1 SGHTA and CDR2 FQGNSA. DNA of the CDR3: TGTGCCAGCAGCTTAGATGGTGGGTCCGACACTGAAGCTTTCTTT. This translates into CASSLDGGSDTEAFF.

The chain links TRBV7-2 to TRBJ2-5, with 8 bases that match TRBD1. The germline V gene encodes CDR1 SGHTA and CDR2 FQGNSA. The V gene end was trimmed by 1 base and the J gene end by 5 bases; junction bases not matched to a gene: 6. This CDR3 contains 15 residues. CDR3 sequence reads: CASSLEQGVRETQYF. The CDR3 DNA reads as TGTGCCAGCAGCTTAGAACAGGGGGTTAGGGAGACCCAGTACTTC.

The chain couples TRBV25-1 to TRBJ2-1, with TRBD2 matching 8 bases. CDR1 is MGHDK and CDR2 is SYGVNS in the germline V gene. CDR3 length: 13 residues. Germline trimming cut 8 bases from V and 6 bases from J; bases unmatched to any gene: 6. The CDR3 loop is CASLGLAANEQFF. CDR3 DNA sequence: TGTGCCAGCTTAGGACTAGCAGCCAATGAGCAGTTCTTC.

The chain joins TRBV29-1 to TRBJ2-2; 8 bases map to TRBD1. The CDR3 consists of 13 residues. V was clipped by 8 bases and J by 5 bases; unmatched bases: 7. Germline V gene data show CDR1 as SQVTM and CDR2 as ANQGSEA. In nucleotides, the CDR3 is TGCAGCTCCGTGGACAGGGCTACCGGGGAGCTGTTTTTT. This gives the protein CSSVDRATGELFF.

The chain uses TRBV4-1 and TRBJ1-5, with D unclear. The CDR3 has 17 residues. V was shortened by 2 bases and J by 0 bases, with 14 bases between the two germline ends. Germline CDR1 is MGHRA and CDR2 is YSYEKL. The CDR3 loop is CASSQFPIHFSNQPQHF. The CDR3 bases are TGCGCCAGCAGCCAATTCCCCATTCATTTTAGCAATCAGCCCCAGCATTTT.

Notes on this clone: The junction departs from germline at one end; a sequencing error may be responsible. The chain is built from TRBV7-7 and TRBJ2-5; 9 bases map to TRBD1. Germline V gene data show CDR1 as SSHAT and CDR2 as FNYEAQ (reference sequence). CDR3 length: 15 residues. The CDR3 loop reads CASSLSGTGTETQYF. CDR3 DNA sequence: TGTGCTAGCAGCTTATCCGGGACAGGGACGGAGACCCAGTACTTC.

The V call is TRBV5-8, the J call TRBJ2-5; tentatively, D is TRBD2 (6 bases). The CDR3 is 14 amino acids. Trimming removed 3 bases from V and 5 bases from J, with 14 bases in between. Germline V gives CDR1 SGHTS, CDR2 YDEGEE. CDR3 protein: CASSWRGTGETQYF. CDR3 bases: TGTGCCAGCAGCTGGAGGGGCACTGGGGAGACCCAGTACTTC.

The chain joins TRBV6-5 to TRBJ2-7; 10 nucleotides agree with TRBD2. CDR1 and CDR2 from the germline V gene are MNHEY and SVGAGI. CDR3 length: 15 amino acids. V shed 6 bases and J 1 base; nucleotides not matched to a gene: 6. CDR3 region: CASSLTSGQSYEQYF. The CDR3 DNA is TGTGCCAGCAGCTTGACTAGCGGGCAGTCCTACGAGCAGTACTTC.

Comment on this clone: Other DNA sequences in this sample translate to the same CDR3. The chain has TRBV13 and TRBJ2-2; D is perhaps TRBD2 (5 bases). V lost 0 bases and J lost 5, with 10 bases in between. This CDR3 has 15 amino acids. Germline V gene lookup returns CDR1 PRHDT and CDR2 FYEKMQ (reference sequence). CDR3 residues: CASSLGGGGTGELFF. As DNA, the CDR3 is TGTGCCAGCAGCTTAGGCGGAGGCGGGACCGGGGAGCTGTTTTTT.

The chain combines TRBV13 with TRBJ2-2; D remains unclear. The ends were cut back, 3 bases at V and 3 bases at J, with 8 bases in the middle. Per the germline V gene, CDR1 is PRHDT and CDR2 is FYEKMQ (reference sequence). CDR3 length: 14 residues. The chain's CDR3 is CASSFPEDTGELFF. CDR3 nucleotides: TGTGCCAGCAGCTTCCCTGAGGACACCGGGGAGCTGTTTTTT.

In this sample, this clone turned up once. The chain is built from TRBV19 and TRBJ1-1; no clear D. The germline V and J ends were trimmed by 3 bases and 6 bases, with 5 bases remaining between them. The CDR3 has 11 amino acids. Germline CDR1 LNHDA, CDR2 SQIVND (reference sequence). CDR3 sequence reads: CASSILAEAFF. The DNA of the CDR3 is TGTGCCAGTAGTATCCTAGCTGAAGCTTTCTTT.

The chain carries TRBV29-1 and TRBJ2-5, with D perhaps matching TRBD1 (7 bases). The CDR3 length is 17 residues. The germline CDR1 and CDR2 sequences are SQVTM and ANQGSEA. V lost 5 bases and J lost 1, with 23 bases in between. The CDR3 sequence is CSVPRGLRDFSQETQYF. CDR3 coding DNA: TGCAGCGTTCCAAGGGGGCTGCGGGATTTCTCCCAAGAGACCCAGTACTTC.

The chain recombines TRBV5-4 with TRBJ2-5; either TRBD1 or TRBD2 may fit D (5 bases each). The CDR3 length is 15 residues. Germline CDR1 reads SGHNT; CDR2 reads YYREEE (reference sequence). V shed 0 bases and J shed 4 bases, with 13 bases lying between them. In DNA form, the CDR3 reads TGTGCCAGCAGCTTGGAGGGGAGCCGAGGAGAGACCCAGTACTTC. This encodes CASSLEGSRGETQYF. Supplemented by reference TRBV5-4 and TRBJ2-5, the full variable domain reads ETGVTQSPTHLIKTRGQQVTLRCSSQSGHNTVSWYQQALGQGPQFIFQYYREEENGRGNFPPRFSGLQFPNYSSELNVNALELDDSALYLCASSLEGSRGETQYFGPGTRLLVL.

J is TRBJ2-1 and V is TRBV28; TRBD2 matches at 8 bases. V trimming: 2 bases; J trimming: 3 bases; junction bases outside the gene matches: 12. Germline V gene data show CDR1 as MDHEN and CDR2 as SYDVKM. The CDR3 is 18 residues long. DNA of the CDR3: TGTGCCAGCAGTTTAAACGTCGAACGTAGCGGGGTCTACAATGAGCAGTTCTTC. Its translation is CASSLNVERSGVYNEQFF.

This chain links TRBV27 with TRBJ2-3; 7 bases are a match to TRBD2. Trimming removed 5 bases from V and 3 bases from J; junction bases left unmatched: 8. Germline CDR1 and CDR2: MNHEY and SMNVEV (reference sequence). The CDR3 is 15 amino acids. CDR3: CASSPWGGSTDTQYF. CDR3 in DNA: TGTGCCAGCAGTCCCTGGGGAGGGTCAACAGATACGCAGTATTTT.

The chain combines TRBV10-3 with TRBJ1-2; 9 nucleotides match TRBD1. Germline CDR1 ENHRY, CDR2 SYGVKD. The trim removed 6 bases at V and 3 bases at J, leaving 5 bases unmatched. The CDR3 has 14 residues. The CDR3 sequence is CAIRGTGSDYGYTF. In nucleotides, the CDR3 is TGTGCCATCAGGGGGACAGGGAGCGACTATGGCTACACCTTC.

The rearrangement links TRBV9 to TRBJ2-7; 13 bases are a match to TRBD2. The CDR3 spans 16 residues. V lost 3 bases, J lost 5 bases, and 8 bases stayed unmatched. From germline, CDR1 is SGDLS and CDR2 YYNGEE. CDR3 residues: CASSGRPGTSGNEQYF. As DNA, the CDR3 is TGTGCCAGCAGCGGACGCCCCGGGACTAGCGGGAACGAGCAGTACTTC.

This clone has only one observation. V gene TRBV27 combines with J gene TRBJ2-3; D possibly corresponds to TRBD1 (5 bases). Germline CDR1 and CDR2: MNHEY and SMNVEV (reference sequence). V lost 5 bases and J lost 4, with 7 bases in between. The CDR3 extends over 12 amino acids. CDR3 nucleotides: TGTGCCAGCAGTCAGGGTCCAGATACGCAGTATTTT. Its translation: CASSQGPDTQYF.

This clone was detected only once. The V gene is TRBV18, the J gene TRBJ2-2, with D maybe TRBD2 (5 bases). V gave up 0 bases and J gave up 6 bases, with 11 bases separating them. The CDR3 is 15 residues long. Germline assignment: CDR1 KGHSH and CDR2 LQKENI. The CDR3 bases are TGTGCCAGCTCACCACCTGGAGGTGTGGCCGGGGAGCTGTTTTTT. Protein: CASSPPGGVAGELFF. Using reference TRBV18 and TRBJ2-2 for the parts outside the CDR3, the full variable domain is NAGVMQNPRHLVRRRGQEARLRCSPMKGHSHVYWYRQLPEEGLKFMVYLQKENIIDESGMPKERFSAEFPKEGPSILRIQQVVRGDSAAYFCASSPPGGVAGELFFGEGSRLTVL.

The chain joins TRBV30 to TRBJ2-7, with 9 bases matching TRBD2. Germline V lookup: CDR1 GTSNPN, CDR2 SVGIG (reference sequence). The V and J ends lost 1 base and 9 bases, in that order; junction bases with no gene match: 13. The CDR3 covers 15 residues. CDR3 DNA: TGTGCCTGGAGTGCCCCCGGGACTAGCCGTCTGGGGCAGTACTTC. Protein: CAWSAPGTSRLGQYF.

This sequence joins TRBV28 and TRBJ1-5; D unclear. The CDR3 consists of 14 residues. Trimming stripped 7 bases from V and 0 bases from J, with 10 bases between. Per the germline V gene, CDR1 is MDHEN and CDR2 is SYDVKM. As DNA, the CDR3 is TGTGCCAGCATCAAACCCCTTAGCAATCAGCCCCAGCATTTT. Encoded protein: CASIKPLSNQPQHF. Full variable domain (outside the CDR3, taken from reference TRBV28 and TRBJ1-5): DVKVTQSSRYLVKRTGEKVFLECVQDMDHENMFWYRQDPGLGLRLIYFSYDVKMKEKGDIPEGYSVSREKKERFSLILESASTNQTSMYLCASIKPLSNQPQHFGDGTRLSIL.

The J gene is TRBJ1-1, the V gene TRBV30, with TRBD1 matching 7 bases. Germline V gene data show CDR1 as GTSNPN and CDR2 as SVGIG (reference sequence). The CDR3 extends over 14 amino acids. Unmatched junction bases numbered 3, after V lost 1 base and J lost 1 base. The DNA of the CDR3 is TGTGCCTGGAGTGACAGGGGCTCGAACACTGAAGCTTTCTTT. As protein: CAWSDRGSNTEAFF.

The chain recombines TRBV7-3 with TRBJ2-2, with TRBD1 matching over 7 bases. The CDR3 contains 15 residues. CDR1 is SGHTA, CDR2 FQGTGA, per germline. V dropped 2 bases and J dropped 4; count of bases not matched to a gene: 4. CDR3 sequence: CASSLDRDPTGELFF. The DNA of the CDR3 is TGTGCCAGCAGCTTAGACAGGGACCCCACCGGGGAGCTGTTTTTT.

This clone was counted only a few times. J is TRBJ2-1 and V is TRBV29-1; TRBD2 agrees at 7 bases. Germline assignment: CDR1 SQVTM and CDR2 ANQGSEA. V lost 2 bases, J lost 2 bases, and 12 bases stayed unmatched. The CDR3 has 17 residues. CDR3 loop: CSVERGTGRVTYNEQFF. CDR3 DNA: TGCAGCGTTGAACGGGGAACGGGGAGGGTAACCTACAATGAGCAGTTCTTC.

This chain uses TRBV28 with TRBJ2-7; D might be TRBD2 (5 bases). The CDR3 is made up of 14 amino acids. Deletions cut 7 bases from V and 6 bases from J, with 19 bases between. CDR1 is MDHEN and CDR2 is SYDVKM in the germline V gene. The CDR3 DNA reads as TGTGCCAGCAAGGGTACAGAGGGTAGGTTCGAGCAGTACTTC. Translating gives CASKGTEGRFEQYF.

This rearrangement joins TRBV12-5 to TRBJ2-1; D could derive from TRBD1 or TRBD2 (5 bases each). The germline gives CDR1 LGHNT, CDR2 FRNRAP. Trimming took 4 bases from V and 4 from J, leaving 29 bases between them. CDR3 length: 20 amino acids. The CDR3 sequence is CASGWNSGGRGLRGYNEQFF. The DNA of the CDR3 is TGTGCTAGTGGTTGGAATTCTGGTGGGAGAGGATTAAGGGGTTACAATGAGCAGTTCTTC. The whole variable domain, filled in from reference TRBV12-5 and TRBJ2-1, reads DARVTQTPRHKVTEMGQEVTMRCQPILGHNTVFWYRQTMMQGLELLAYFRNRAPLDDSGMPKDRFSAEMPDATLATLKIQPSEPRDSAVYFCASGWNSGGRGLRGYNEQFFGPGTRLTVL.

This chain joins TRBV7-2 and TRBJ2-3; no firm D call. The CDR3 covers 13 residues. The germline gives CDR1 SGHTA, CDR2 FQGNSA. Trimming removed 1 base from V and 6 bases from J, with 8 bases in between. The CDR3 region has the DNA TGTGCCAGCAGCTTAGTAACGCTGGATACGCAGTATTTT. As protein: CASSLVTLDTQYF.

This clone was observed a few times. This CDR3 reads CASSATGWIDGYTF. As DNA, the CDR3 is TGTGCCAGCAGTGCCACAGGGTGGATAGATGGCTACACCTTC. The chain employs TRBV27 and TRBJ1-2; possibly TRBD1 for D (6 bases). The V and J ends lost 5 bases and 6 bases respectively, with 16 bases between them. Germline loops: CDR1 MNHEY, CDR2 SMNVEV (reference sequence). The CDR3 sequence is 14 residues long.

V gene TRBV29-1 combines with J gene TRBJ2-5, with 11 bases matching TRBD2. The CDR3 covers 16 residues. The germline gives CDR1 SQVTM, CDR2 ANQGSEA. V lost 4 bases, J lost 5 bases, and 12 bases stayed unmatched. CDR3 nucleotides: TGCAGCGTTGCAGTTGGGGCTAGCGGGAGGTGGGAGACCCAGTACTTC. Its protein is CSVAVGASGRWETQYF.

The J gene is TRBJ1-2, the V gene TRBV5-8; perhaps TRBD1 as D (5 bases). The CDR3 length is 15 residues. The V end was cut by 7 bases, the J end by 7 bases, with 23 bases between. CDR1 is SGHTS, CDR2 YDEGEE, per germline. DNA of the CDR3: TGTGCCAGCTCCGGGGGTGCGTCCATCGGGCTTGGCTACACCTTC. The encoded protein is CASSGGASIGLGYTF. The entire variable domain, with the rest obtained from reference TRBV5-8 and TRBJ1-2, is as follows: EAGVTQSPTHLIKTRGQQATLRCSPISGHTSVYWYQQALGLGLQFLLWYDEGEERNRGNFPPRFSGRQFPNYSSELNVNALELEDSALYLCASSGGASIGLGYTFGSGTRLTVV.